This TCR beta chain was found in a study of cytomegalovirus exposure and HLA in healthy donors. Notes on the study in general: A highly shared variant cluster was judged a likely technical artifact. A later analysis reported that several of the most significant clusters appeared to be linked to common viral pathogens, among them Epstein-Barr virus. In the analysis, some V segments, TRBV6-2 and TRBV6-3 included, were excluded as indistinguishable. Relative to the approximately 670-donor mean, N-insertions were reportedly fewer in an Asian-associated ancestry cluster in a later analysis.

As to this clone: Its antigen is currently unknown.

The V and J ends lost 9 bases and 0 bases, in that order; junction bases with no gene match: 3. This CDR3 is built from 13 residues. The germline CDR1 and CDR2 sequences are MDHEN and SYDVKM. PCR amplification relied on 60 Vbeta primers (plus 13 Jbeta primers). The protocol was immunoSEQ multiplex PCR, while the TCRdb copy is restricted to in-frame clones and leaves out a portion. The repertoire holds around 110,000 clones, with about 64% as singletons. The V and J genes are TRBV28 and TRBJ2-3; 7 positions match TRBD2. The source is a female donor in good health and CMV-seronegative. Sequencing used PBMCs. As DNA, the CDR3 is TGTGCCAGTTGTAGCGGGAGCACAGATACGCAGTATTTT. This encodes CASCSGSTDTQYF. Full variable domain (outside the CDR3, taken from reference TRBV28 and TRBJ2-3): DVKVTQSSRYLVKRTGEKVFLECVQDMDHENMFWYRQDPGLGLRLIYFSYDVKMKEKGDIPEGYSVSREKKERFSLILESASTNQTSMYLCASCSGSTDTQYFGPGTRLTVL.